This is a list of T cell receptor beta chains from one sample in a study of T-cell reconstitution after alpha-beta-depleted transplantation in children. Using its own MiXCR run on the PCR reads, TCRdb lists one record per CDR3 protein. In the table there are 400,000 to 550,000 distinct CDR3 sequences, 10% to 13% of which are singletons. Sequenced here: PBMCs, sampled before TCRalphabeta/CD19-depleted stem cell transplant. These receptors originate from a child aged 2 to 10 with inherited bone marrow failure, due to receive a stem cell transplant. The CDR3 runs from the conserved cysteine through the conserved F or W. The D gene is left open where the match is weak. Not all rows give a size; the values are once, few, many and, for expanded clones, a class.

14	TRBJ1-3	few	TRBV5-1	.	TGCGCCAGCAGTTTTGCCGGGGATGGAAACACCATATATTTT	CASSFAGDGNTIYF
11	TRBJ2-3	many	TRBV20-1	.	TGCAGTGCTTACATACCAGATACGCAGTATTTT	CSAYIPDTQYF
15	TRBJ2-7	many	TRBV29-1	.	TGCAGCGTCGTGAACCCAGAAGTAAGCTCCTACGAGCAGTACTTC	CSVVNPEVSSYEQYF
17	TRBJ2-7	.	TRBV13	TRBD2	TGTGCCAGCAGCGCGAGGACTAGTACGATTCAGCAATACGAGCAGTACTTC	CASSARTSTIQQYEQYF
17	TRBJ2-7	many	TRBV20-1	.	TGCAGTGCTAAAAGAGAGGGTGGCCCCCACCTTTTGGGCGAGCAGTACTTC	CSAKREGGPHLLGEQYF
17	TRBJ2-1	.	TRBV3-1	TRBD2	TGTGCCACCAGCCCCCTAAGACTAGCGGTTTCCTACAATGAGCAGTTCTTC	CATSPLRLAVSYNEQFF
13	TRBJ2-3	.	TRBV20-1	.	TGCAGTGCTAAGGGGGGGATCACAGATACGCAGTATTTT	CSAKGGITDTQYF
12	TRBJ2-5	many	TRBV18	.	TGTGCCAGCTCACAGGACCAAGAGACCCAGTACTTC	CASSQDQETQYF
14	TRBJ2-1	.	TRBV19	.	TGTGCCAGTAGTATGAGGGAAACCTACAATGAGCAGTTCTTC	CASSMRETYNEQFF
14	TRBJ1-4	few	TRBV7-2	.	TGTGCCAGCAGCCGACAGGTTATTAATGAAAAACTGTTTTTT	CASSRQVINEKLFF
13	TRBJ1-6	.	TRBV12-3/TRBV12-4	.	TGTGCCAGCAGTTTTCTCCGAGATTCACCCCTCCACTTT	CASSFLRDSPLHF
15	TRBJ2-2	many	TRBV7-9	TRBD1	TGTGCCAGCAGCTTAGGAGACAGGGACACCGGGGAGCTGTTTTTT	CASSLGDRDTGELFF
15	TRBJ1-2	many	TRBV7-9	TRBD1	TGTGCCAGCAGCTCCGGGACAGGGGGCTACTATGGCTACACCTTC	CASSSGTGGYYGYTF
14	TRBJ1-3	.	TRBV19	.	TGTGCCACCACAGGGTCACTCTCTGGAAACACCATATATTTT	CATTGSLSGNTIYF
15	TRBJ1-2	many	TRBV27	TRBD1	TGTGCCAGCAGTCATTGGACAGGGGTTGGCTATGGCTACACCTTC	CASSHWTGVGYGYTF
16	TRBJ1-2	few	TRBV6-5	.	TGTGCCAGCAGTTACTCGGTCCTTACCATGGGGTATGGCTACACCTTC	CASSYSVLTMGYGYTF
12	TRBJ2-5	many	TRBV7-9	.	TGTGCCAGCAGCCTGACAGGATCGACCCAGTACTTC	CASSLTGSTQYF
15	TRBJ2-7	few	TRBV28	TRBD1	TGTGCCAGGAGAGACGAGACAGGGCTTTCCTACGAGCAGTACTTC	CARRDETGLSYEQYF
14	TRBJ2-1	many	TRBV30	TRBD2	TGTGCCTGGGCAACCGGGACTAGCACCGATGAGCAGTTCTTC	CAWATGTSTDEQFF
15	TRBJ1-5	few	TRBV7-9	TRBD1	TGTGCCAGCAGCGTTGGGACAGGGGGCAATCAGCCCCAGCATTTT	CASSVGTGGNQPQHF
16	TRBJ2-7	many	TRBV6-5	TRBD2	TGTGCCAGCAGGGGACTAGCGGGAGCCCGATCCTACGAGCAGTACTTC	CASRGLAGARSYEQYF
15	TRBJ2-3	many	TRBV12-3/TRBV12-4	.	TGTGCCAGCACCCCACTAGCAAGCTTCGCAGATACGCAGTATTTT	CASTPLASFADTQYF
15	TRBJ2-5	many	TRBV12-3/TRBV12-4	.	TGTGCCAGCAGCTCGGCCCCCTGGGGAGGAGAGACCCAGTACTTC	CASSSAPWGGETQYF
15	TRBJ2-3	.	TRBV27	TRBD1	TGTGCCAGCAGCCCCGGGACAGCCCTAGCAGATACGCAGTATTTT	CASSPGTALADTQYF
14	TRBJ2-7	many	TRBV7-9	TRBD2	TGTGCCAGCAGCGGACTAGCGGGTACCTCCGAGCAGTACTTC	CASSGLAGTSEQYF
16	TRBJ1-6	many	TRBV4-1	.	TGCGCCAGCAGCCAACTGCTAGGTGCGGTAAGGTCACCCCTCCACTTT	CASSQLLGAVRSPLHF
15	TRBJ2-2	few	TRBV7-2	.	TGTGCCAGCACCTTGGGATACCTCGAGGGCGGGGAGCTGTTTTTT	CASTLGYLEGGELFF
13	TRBJ1-2	many	TRBV2	.	TGTGCCAGCAGTGCGGGAGGGTCTTATGGCTACACCTTC	CASSAGGSYGYTF
15	TRBJ1-1	many	TRBV4-2	.	TGTGCCAGCAGCCAAGAGGGGGGGGTGAACACTGAAGCTTTCTTT	CASSQEGGVNTEAFF
15	TRBJ2-4	.	TRBV7-2	TRBD1	TGTGCCAGCAGCTCCTGGACAGGGGGCCAAAACATTCAGTACTTC	CASSSWTGGQNIQYF
16	TRBJ2-7	many	TRBV3-1	TRBD2	TGTGCCAGCAGCTCCTTGACTAGCGGGAGAACCTACGAGCAGTACTTC	CASSSLTSGRTYEQYF
14	TRBJ2-7	many	TRBV4-3	TRBD2	TGCGCCAGCAGCCAATACCGGGAGGCCTACGAGCAGTACTTC	CASSQYREAYEQYF
20	TRBJ2-1	.	TRBV11-2	TRBD2	TGTGCCAGCAGCTATGGACCGGGACTAGCGGGAGAAGGTTCCTACAATGAGCAGTTCTTC	CASSYGPGLAGEGSYNEQFF
18	TRBJ2-7	many	TRBV5-1	TRBD2	TGCGCCAGCAGCTTGTTGACTAGCGGGAGCCCCTTGTCCTACGAGCAGTACTTC	CASSLLTSGSPLSYEQYF
12	TRBJ2-5	.	TRBV7-6	.	TGTGCCAGCGGCTTAGTGGGCGAGACCCAGTACTTC	CASGLVGETQYF
12	TRBJ2-7	many	TRBV29-1	TRBD1	TGCAGCGCCGCCGGGACAGGCTACGAGCAGTACTTC	CSAAGTGYEQYF
15	TRBJ2-3	many	TRBV20-1	TRBD1	TGCAGTGCTAGAGATGCGAGGGGGCCGGGAGATACGCAGTATTTT	CSARDARGPGDTQYF
10	TRBJ2-1	many	TRBV20-1	.	TGCAGTGCTCGAGAGAATGAGCAGTTCTTC	CSARENEQFF
14	TRBJ2-1	many	TRBV7-2	TRBD2	TGTGCCAGTAGCAGGACTAGCGGTTACAATGAGCAGTTCTTC	CASSRTSGYNEQFF
16	TRBJ2-7	many	TRBV11-2	TRBD2	TGTGCCAGCAGCTCCCGAAATAGCGGGAGGGGCTACGAGCAGTACTTC	CASSSRNSGRGYEQYF
15	TRBJ2-1	many	TRBV10-3	.	TGTGCCATCAGTGGGGACTTAAATACCTACAATGAGCAGTTCTTC	CAISGDLNTYNEQFF
11	TRBJ1-1	many	TRBV29-1	.	TGCACCACGGGTGGGGACACTGAAGCTTTCTTT	CTTGGDTEAFF
15	TRBJ2-2	.	TRBV21-1	.	TGTGCCAGCAGCGGCCCGGGTTCGGGCACCGGGGAGCTGTTTTTT	CASSGPGSGTGELFF
14	TRBJ2-1	many	TRBV12-3/TRBV12-4	.	TGTGCCAGCAGTCCCCCCCCGGGCTACAATGAGCAGTTCTTC	CASSPPPGYNEQFF
17	TRBJ2-1	many	TRBV10-3	TRBD2	TGTGCCATCAGGGGACTAGCGGCCTCCAGCTCCTACAATGAGCAGTTCTTC	CAIRGLAASSSYNEQFF
13	TRBJ2-3	.	TRBV11-2	.	TGTGTCAGCAGCTTTGGGAGCACAGATACGCAGTATTTT	CVSSFGSTDTQYF